The present entry profiles one T cell receptor beta chain with its context. The length of the CDR3 is 18 residues. The germline gives CDR1 DFQATT, CDR2 SNEGSKA (reference sequence). V was trimmed by 3 bases and J by 0 bases, leaving 22 bases between them. Sequencing used immunoSEQ multiplex PCR; TCRdb keeps in-frame clones, though not all of them. In the table there are about 170,000 clones, around 82% of which are singletons. This entry comes from a study of blood T cell repertoires in COVID-19. Overall study context: The United States, Italy and Spain were the sources of the acute and convalescent COVID-19 samples.

The sample taken for sequencing was peripheral blood. This chain connects TRBV20-1 to TRBJ2-3; maybe TRBD2 (7 bases). This receptor was taken from a man in his 60s who had recovered from COVID-19. DNA of the CDR3: TGCAGTGCTAGTATGGCGCGGGGGCGTGGGGCTAGCACAGATACGCAGTATTTT. Encoded protein: CSASMARGRGASTDTQYF.